This T cell receptor beta chain was sequenced in a study of CXCR3-negative and CXCR3-positive naive CD8 T cells. Study summary: TRB reads totalled about 150 million, about 1.5 +/- 0.3 million per library. Study findings and constraints: Cryopreservation partially lowered CXCR3 expression, so most assays used fresh PBMCs. Hydrophobicity was higher for TRB CDR3s found in CXCR3-positive naive cells than in CXCR3-negative naive cells. Relative to memory CD8+ cells, whose diversity was much lower, both naive subsets had comparably high diversity. Across naive subsets, surface CD5 expression was comparable, and TCR strength was inferred from properties of the TRB CDR3.

Libraries were UMI-labeled 5' RACE TRB cDNA. TCRdb re-called the 5' RACE reads and shows each CDR3 protein once, DNA omitted. The table lists 4,500 to 6,000 distinct CDR3 sequences. CDR1 and CDR2 (germline): SEHNR, FQNEAQ (reference sequence). This CDR3 comprises 13 residues. Comments on this clonotype: Its antigen is unidentified.

The chain links TRBV7-9 to TRBJ1-2; the D gene TCRdb calls, TRBD1, cannot be checked with no DNA. The sequence came from a human donor in good health. Some clones in this sample may be carry-over from other donors' samples. The sample comprised naive CXCR3+ CD8+ T cells from blood. Subset given: CD45RO-CCR7+CD27+CD95- naive CD8+ T cells expressing CXCR3 (TNR3+). CDR3 residues: CASSIGQGYGYTF.